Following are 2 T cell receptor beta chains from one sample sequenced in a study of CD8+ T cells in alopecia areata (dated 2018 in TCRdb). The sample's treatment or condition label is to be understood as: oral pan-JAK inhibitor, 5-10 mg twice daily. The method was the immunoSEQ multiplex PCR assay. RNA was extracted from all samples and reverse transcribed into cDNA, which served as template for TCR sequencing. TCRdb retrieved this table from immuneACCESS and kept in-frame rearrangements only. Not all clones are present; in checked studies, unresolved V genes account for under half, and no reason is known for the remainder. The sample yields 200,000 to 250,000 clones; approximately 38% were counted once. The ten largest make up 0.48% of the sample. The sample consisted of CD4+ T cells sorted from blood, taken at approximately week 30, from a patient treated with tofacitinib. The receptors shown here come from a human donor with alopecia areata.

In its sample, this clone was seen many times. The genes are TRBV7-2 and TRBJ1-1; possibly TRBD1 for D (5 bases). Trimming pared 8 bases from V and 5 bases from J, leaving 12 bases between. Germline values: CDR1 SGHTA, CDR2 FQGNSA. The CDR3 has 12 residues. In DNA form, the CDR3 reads TGTGCCAGCCGGTCCTGGGGGACTGAAGCTTTCTTT. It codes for CASRSWGTEAFF.

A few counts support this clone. The CDR3 is CASSPPKSGLPQETQYF. In nucleotides, the CDR3 is TGTGCCAGCTCACCACCGAAATCAGGGCTTCCCCAAGAGACCCAGTACTTC. The chain couples TRBV18 to TRBJ2-5, with D possibly matching TRBD1 (5 bases). Trimming took off 0 bases at V and 1 base at J, with 15 bases between the two ends. Germline V lookup: CDR1 KGHSH, CDR2 LQKENI. The CDR3 length is 17 residues.